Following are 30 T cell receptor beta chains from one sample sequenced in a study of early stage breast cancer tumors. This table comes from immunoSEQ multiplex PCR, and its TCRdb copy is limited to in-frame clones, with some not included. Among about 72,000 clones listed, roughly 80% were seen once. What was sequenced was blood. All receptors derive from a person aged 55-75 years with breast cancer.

The CDR3 DNA sequence: TGCGCCAGCAGCTTGAATTGGTCGGGTCAAGAGACCCAGTACTTC. The encoded protein is CASSLNWSGQETQYF. The J gene is TRBJ2-5, the V gene TRBV5-1; D gene ambiguous. Trimming took 1 base from V and 2 from J, leaving 12 bases between them. CDR3 length equals 15 residues. From germline, CDR1 is SGHRS and CDR2 YFSETQ. The entire variable domain, with the rest obtained from reference TRBV5-1 and TRBJ2-5, is as follows: KAGVTQTPRYLIKTRGQQVTLSCSPISGHRSVSWYQQTPGQGLQFLFEYFSETQRNKGNFPGRFSGRQFSNSRSEMNVSTLELGDSALYLCASSLNWSGQETQYFGPGTRLLVL.

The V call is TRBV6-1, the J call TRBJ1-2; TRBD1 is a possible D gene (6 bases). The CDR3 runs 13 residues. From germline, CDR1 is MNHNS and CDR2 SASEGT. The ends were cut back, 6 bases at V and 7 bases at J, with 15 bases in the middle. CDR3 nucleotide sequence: TGTGCCAGCAGGGGGGGGCCCTTTAGTGGCTACACCTTC. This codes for CASRGGPFSGYTF.

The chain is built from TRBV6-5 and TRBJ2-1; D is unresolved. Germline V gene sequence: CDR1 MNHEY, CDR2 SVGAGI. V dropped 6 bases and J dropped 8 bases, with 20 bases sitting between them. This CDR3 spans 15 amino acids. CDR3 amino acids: CASRPSPTVVDEQFF. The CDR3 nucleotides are TGTGCCAGCAGGCCCAGCCCAACGGTCGTGGATGAGCAGTTCTTC.

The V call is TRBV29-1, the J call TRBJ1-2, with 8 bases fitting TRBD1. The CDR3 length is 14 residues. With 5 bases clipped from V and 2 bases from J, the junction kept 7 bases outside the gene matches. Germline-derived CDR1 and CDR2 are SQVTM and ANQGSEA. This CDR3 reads CSVLEQGVNYGYTF. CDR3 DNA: TGCAGCGTTCTAGAACAGGGGGTAAACTATGGCTACACCTTC.

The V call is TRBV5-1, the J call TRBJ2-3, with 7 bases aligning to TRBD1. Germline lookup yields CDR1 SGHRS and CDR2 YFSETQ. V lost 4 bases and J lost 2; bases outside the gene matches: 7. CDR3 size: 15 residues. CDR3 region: CASSARQGNTDTQYF. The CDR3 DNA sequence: TGCGCCAGCAGCGCAAGACAGGGAAACACAGATACGCAGTATTTT.

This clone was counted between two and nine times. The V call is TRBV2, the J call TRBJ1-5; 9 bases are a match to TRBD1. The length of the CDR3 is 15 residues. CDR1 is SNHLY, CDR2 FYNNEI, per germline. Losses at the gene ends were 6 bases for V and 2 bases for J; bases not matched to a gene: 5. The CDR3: CASRRTGVGNQPQHF. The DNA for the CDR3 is TGTGCCAGCAGACGGACAGGGGTTGGCAATCAGCCCCAGCATTTT.

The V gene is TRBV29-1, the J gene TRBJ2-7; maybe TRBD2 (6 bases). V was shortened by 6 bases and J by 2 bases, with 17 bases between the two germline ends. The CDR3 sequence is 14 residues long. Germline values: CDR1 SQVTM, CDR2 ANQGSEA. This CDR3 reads CSVDVAGLAYEQYF. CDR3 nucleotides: TGCAGCGTCGACGTGGCGGGGCTAGCCTACGAGCAGTACTTC.

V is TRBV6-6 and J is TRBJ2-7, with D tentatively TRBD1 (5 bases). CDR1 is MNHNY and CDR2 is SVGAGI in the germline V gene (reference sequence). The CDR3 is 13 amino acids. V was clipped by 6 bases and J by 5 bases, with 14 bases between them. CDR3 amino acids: CASRPGSGDEQYF. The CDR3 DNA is TGTGCCAGCAGGCCAGGGTCTGGGGACGAGCAGTACTTC.

CDR3 amino acids: CASSPLPGIYEQYF. CDR3 DNA sequence: TGTGCCAGCTCACCACTCCCGGGTATCTACGAGCAGTACTTC. J is TRBJ2-7 and V is TRBV18; no reliable D call. Trimming left V 1 base short and J 3 bases short, with 10 bases between. The germline V gene has CDR1 KGHSH and CDR2 LQKENI. This CDR3 region has 14 residues.

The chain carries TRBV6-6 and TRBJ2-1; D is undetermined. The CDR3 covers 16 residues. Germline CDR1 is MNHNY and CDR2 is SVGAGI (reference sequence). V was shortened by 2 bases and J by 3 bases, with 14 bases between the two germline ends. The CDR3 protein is CASSYNKGANYNEQFF. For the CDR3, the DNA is TGTGCCAGCAGTTACAACAAAGGAGCTAACTACAATGAGCAGTTCTTC.

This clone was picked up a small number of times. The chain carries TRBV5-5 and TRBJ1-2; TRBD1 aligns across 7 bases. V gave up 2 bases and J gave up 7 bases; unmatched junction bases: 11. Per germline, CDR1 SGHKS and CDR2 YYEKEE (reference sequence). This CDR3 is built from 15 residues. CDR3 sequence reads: CASSLLPGQPFGYTF. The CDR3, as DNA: TGTGCCAGCAGCTTACTTCCGGGACAGCCATTTGGCTACACCTTC.

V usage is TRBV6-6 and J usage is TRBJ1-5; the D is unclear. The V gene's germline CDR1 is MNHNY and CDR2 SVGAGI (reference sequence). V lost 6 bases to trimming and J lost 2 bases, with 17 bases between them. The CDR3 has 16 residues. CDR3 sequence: CASRDSRAGGNQPQHF. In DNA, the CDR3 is TGTGCCAGCAGGGACTCCAGAGCGGGCGGCAATCAGCCCCAGCATTTT.

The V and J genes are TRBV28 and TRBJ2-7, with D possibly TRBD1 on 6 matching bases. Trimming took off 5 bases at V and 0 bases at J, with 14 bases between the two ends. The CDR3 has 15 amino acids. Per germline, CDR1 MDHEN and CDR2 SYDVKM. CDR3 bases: TGTGCCAGCAGTCTCCCAGGGGTCGGCTCCTACGAGCAGTACTTC. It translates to CASSLPGVGSYEQYF. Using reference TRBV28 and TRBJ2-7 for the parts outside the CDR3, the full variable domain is DVKVTQSSRYLVKRTGEKVFLECVQDMDHENMFWYRQDPGLGLRLIYFSYDVKMKEKGDIPEGYSVSREKKERFSLILESASTNQTSMYLCASSLPGVGSYEQYFGPGTRLTVT.

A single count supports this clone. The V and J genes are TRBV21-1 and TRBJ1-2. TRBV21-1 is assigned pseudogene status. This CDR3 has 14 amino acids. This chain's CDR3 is CASSKFLTGRCYTF. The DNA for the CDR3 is TGTGCCAGCAGCAAATTTTTAACGGGCAGATGCTACACCTTC.

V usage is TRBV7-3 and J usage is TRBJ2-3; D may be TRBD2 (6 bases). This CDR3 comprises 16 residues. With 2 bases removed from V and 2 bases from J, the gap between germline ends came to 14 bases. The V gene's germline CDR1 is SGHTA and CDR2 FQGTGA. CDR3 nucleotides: TGTGCCAGCAGCTTATATGCGGGAATTACCACAGATACGCAGTATTTT. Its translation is CASSLYAGITTDTQYF.

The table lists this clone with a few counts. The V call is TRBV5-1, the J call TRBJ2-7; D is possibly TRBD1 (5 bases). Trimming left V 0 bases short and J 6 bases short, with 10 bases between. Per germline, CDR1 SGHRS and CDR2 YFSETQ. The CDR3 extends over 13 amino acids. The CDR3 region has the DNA TGCGCCAGCAGCTTGGGGCAGGGCGGCGAGCAGTACTTC. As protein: CASSLGQGGEQYF.

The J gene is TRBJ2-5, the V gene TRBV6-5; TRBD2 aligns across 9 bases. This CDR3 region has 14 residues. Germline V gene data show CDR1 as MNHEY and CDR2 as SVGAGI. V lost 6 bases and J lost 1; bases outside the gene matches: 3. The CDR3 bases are TGTGCCAGCAGCCCTAGCGGGGTCCAAGAGACCCAGTACTTC. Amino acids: CASSPSGVQETQYF.

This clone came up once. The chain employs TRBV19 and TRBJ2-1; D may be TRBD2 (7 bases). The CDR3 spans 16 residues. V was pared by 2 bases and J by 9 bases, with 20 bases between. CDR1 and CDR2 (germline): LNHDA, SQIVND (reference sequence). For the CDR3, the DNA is TGTGCCAGTAGTATACAGGGGACTACAAGCGTGGGTGAGCAGTTCTTC. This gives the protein CASSIQGTTSVGEQFF.

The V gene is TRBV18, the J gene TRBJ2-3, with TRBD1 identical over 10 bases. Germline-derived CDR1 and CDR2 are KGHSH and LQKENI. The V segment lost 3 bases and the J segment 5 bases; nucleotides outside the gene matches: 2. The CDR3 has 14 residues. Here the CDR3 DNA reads TGTGCCAGCTCACCCGGACAGGGGGGAGATACGCAGTATTTT. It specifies CASSPGQGGDTQYF.

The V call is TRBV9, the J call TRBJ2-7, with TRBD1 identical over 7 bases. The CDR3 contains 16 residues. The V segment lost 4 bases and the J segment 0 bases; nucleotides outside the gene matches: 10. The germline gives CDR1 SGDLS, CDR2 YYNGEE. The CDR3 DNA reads TGTGCCAGCAGCCCCGGGACAGTCCAGCCCTCCTACGAGCAGTACTTC. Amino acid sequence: CASSPGTVQPSYEQYF.

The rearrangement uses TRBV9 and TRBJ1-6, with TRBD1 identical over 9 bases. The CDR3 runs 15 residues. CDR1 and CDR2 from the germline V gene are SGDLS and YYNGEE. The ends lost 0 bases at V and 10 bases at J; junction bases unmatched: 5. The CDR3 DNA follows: TGTGCCAGCAGCGTAGCCGGGACAGGGATCTCACCCCTCCACTTT. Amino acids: CASSVAGTGISPLHF.

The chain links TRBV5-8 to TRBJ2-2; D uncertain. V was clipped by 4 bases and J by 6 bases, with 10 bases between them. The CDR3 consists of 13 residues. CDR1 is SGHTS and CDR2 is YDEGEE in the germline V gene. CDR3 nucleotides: TGTGCCAGCAGCCCGAATGCTGCCGGGGAGCTGTTTTTT. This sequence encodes CASSPNAAGELFF.

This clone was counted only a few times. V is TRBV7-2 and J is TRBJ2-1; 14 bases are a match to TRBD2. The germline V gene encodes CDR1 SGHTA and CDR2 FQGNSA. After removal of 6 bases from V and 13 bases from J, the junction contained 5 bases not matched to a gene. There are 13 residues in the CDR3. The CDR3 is CASRKTSGRDQFF. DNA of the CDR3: TGTGCCAGCAGAAAGACTAGCGGGAGGGACCAGTTCTTC.

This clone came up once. The CDR3 nucleotides are TGTGCCTGGAGTGTAACGGGCTCTGGAAACACCATATATTTT. It is translated as CAWSVTGSGNTIYF. This chain links TRBV30 with TRBJ1-3; no clear D. The ends were cut back, 0 bases at V and 0 bases at J, with 6 bases in the middle. The germline gives CDR1 GTSNPN, CDR2 SVGIG (reference sequence). The CDR3 is made up of 14 amino acids.

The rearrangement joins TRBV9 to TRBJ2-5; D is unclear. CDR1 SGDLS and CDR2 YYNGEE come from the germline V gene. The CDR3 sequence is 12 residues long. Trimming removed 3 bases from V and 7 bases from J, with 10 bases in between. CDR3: CASSADPGTQYF. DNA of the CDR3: TGTGCCAGCAGCGCCGATCCGGGGACCCAGTACTTC.

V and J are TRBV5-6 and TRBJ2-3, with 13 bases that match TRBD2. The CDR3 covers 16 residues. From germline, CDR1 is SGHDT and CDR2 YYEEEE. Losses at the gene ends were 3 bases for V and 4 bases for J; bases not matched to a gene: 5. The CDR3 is CASSSRTSGGPDTQYF. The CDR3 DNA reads TGTGCCAGCAGCTCTCGGACTAGCGGGGGACCAGATACGCAGTATTTT.

The CDR3 nucleotides are TGCGCCAGCAGCTCGCGACAGGGTTATGAGCAGTTCTTC. This encodes CASSSRQGYEQFF. V gene TRBV5-1 combines with J gene TRBJ2-1; 7 bases agree with TRBD1. Trimming removed 3 bases from V and 8 bases from J; junction bases left unmatched: 5. The CDR3 is 13 amino acids. The V gene's germline CDR1 is SGHRS and CDR2 YFSETQ.

This CDR3 is CASSIVPGREQYF. The DNA of the CDR3 is TGTGCCAGTAGTATAGTTCCCGGGCGCGAGCAGTACTTC. This chain links TRBV19 with TRBJ2-7; D unclear. Trimming cost V 1 base and J 6 bases, with 10 bases left between them. Germline V gene lookup returns CDR1 LNHDA and CDR2 SQIVND (reference sequence). The CDR3 is made up of 13 amino acids.

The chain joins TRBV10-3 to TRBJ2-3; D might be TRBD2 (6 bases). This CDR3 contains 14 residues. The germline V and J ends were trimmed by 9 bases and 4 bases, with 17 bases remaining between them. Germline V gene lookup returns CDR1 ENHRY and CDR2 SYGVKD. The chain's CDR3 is CAILGETGADTQYF. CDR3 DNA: TGTGCCATACTGGGGGAGACGGGGGCAGATACGCAGTATTTT.

The CDR3 reads CASSLGRADSGNTIYF. CDR3 in DNA: TGTGCCAGCAGCTTAGGGCGGGCCGACTCTGGAAACACCATATATTTT. This rearrangement joins TRBV7-8 to TRBJ1-3; D remains ambiguous. This CDR3 is built from 16 residues. Germline V lookup: CDR1 SGHVS, CDR2 FQNEAQ. Deletions cut 1 base from V and 0 bases from J, with 10 bases between.